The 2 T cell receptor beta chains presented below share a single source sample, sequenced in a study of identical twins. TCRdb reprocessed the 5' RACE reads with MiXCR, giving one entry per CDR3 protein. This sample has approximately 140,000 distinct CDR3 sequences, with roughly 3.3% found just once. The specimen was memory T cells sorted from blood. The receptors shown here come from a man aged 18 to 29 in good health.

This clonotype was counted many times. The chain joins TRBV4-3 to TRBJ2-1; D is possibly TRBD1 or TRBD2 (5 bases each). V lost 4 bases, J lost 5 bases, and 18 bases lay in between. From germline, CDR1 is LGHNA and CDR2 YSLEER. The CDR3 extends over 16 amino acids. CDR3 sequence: CASSRLGDASHNEQFF. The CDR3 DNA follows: TGCGCCAGCAGCCGTCTTGGGGACGCTTCGCACAATGAGCAGTTCTTC.

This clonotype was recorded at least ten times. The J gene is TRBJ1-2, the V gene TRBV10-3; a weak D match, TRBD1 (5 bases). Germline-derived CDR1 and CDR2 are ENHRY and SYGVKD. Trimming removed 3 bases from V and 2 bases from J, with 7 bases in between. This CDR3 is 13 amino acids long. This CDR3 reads CAISDPGNYGYTF. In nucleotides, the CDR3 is TGTGCCATCAGTGACCCAGGGAACTATGGCTACACCTTC.